The 24 T cell receptor beta chains in this list originate from one sample, sequenced in a study of T-cell memory formation after mild COVID-19. TCRdb called the 5' RACE reads again in MiXCR, with one record for every CDR3 protein. The table lists about 340,000 distinct CDR3 sequences, roughly 14% of them singletons. The material sequenced was PBMCs or a T cell subset sorted from them (not recorded which). All receptors derive from a young man who had mild COVID-19 (a few samples of this study predate the infection). Cell type and time point are not known.

This clonotype showed up just a few times. The genes are TRBV4-2 and TRBJ1-1, with D tentatively TRBD1 (6 bases). The V end was cut by 4 bases, the J end by 3 bases, with 12 bases between. The germline V gene encodes CDR1 LGHNA and CDR2 YNFKEQ. The CDR3 is made up of 14 amino acids. The CDR3 region has the DNA TGTGCCAGCAGCCCTCAGGGGCAGTACACTGAAGCTTTCTTT. As protein: CASSPQGQYTEAFF.

This clonotype was picked up a small number of times. The chain links TRBV4-2 to TRBJ2-4, with TRBD1 matching 12 bases. Germline CDR1 is LGHNA and CDR2 is YNFKEQ. The CDR3 runs 24 residues. The trim removed 2 bases at V and 0 bases at J, leaving 23 bases unmatched. The CDR3 DNA is TGTGCCAGCAGCCAACCGATCCCGAACCGGGACAGGGGGCAATTGGGGATAGCCAAAAACATTCAGTACTTC. It specifies CASSQPIPNRDRGQLGIAKNIQYF.

There are a few counts of this clonotype. V and J are TRBV5-1 and TRBJ2-5; D might be TRBD1 (6 bases). The CDR3 is 16 amino acids. From germline, CDR1 is SGHRS and CDR2 YFSETQ. Trimming stripped 4 bases from V and 1 base from J, with 17 bases between. The CDR3 sequence: CASSPNGLRGQETQYF. CDR3 DNA sequence: TGCGCCAGCAGCCCAAACGGTCTCAGGGGCCAAGAGACCCAGTACTTC.

The chain combines TRBV12-3 or TRBV12-4 with TRBJ2-3; no reliable D call. The ends were cut back, 1 base at V and 4 bases at J, with 12 bases in the middle. CDR3 length: 15 residues. The CDR3 region is CASSLGLVSADTQYF. In nucleotides, the CDR3 is TGTGCCAGCAGTTTAGGCCTAGTATCCGCAGATACGCAGTATTTT.

The chain links TRBV20-1 to TRBJ2-1, with no clear D. This CDR3 has 12 residues. V lost 7 bases, J lost 5 bases, and 12 bases lay in between. Germline assignment: CDR1 DFQATT and CDR2 SNEGSKA (reference sequence). This chain's CDR3 is CSESSLHNEQFF. CDR3 in DNA: TGCAGTGAGAGTAGCCTACACAATGAGCAGTTCTTC.

This clonotype turned up a few times. This chain links TRBV6-5 with TRBJ1-1; D uncertain. Germline V gives CDR1 MNHEY, CDR2 SVGAGI. The CDR3 consists of 15 residues. Trimming stripped 4 bases from V and 1 base from J, with 13 bases between. The CDR3 region has the DNA TGTGCCAGCAGTTTCGACCTAGTATGGAACACTGAAGCTTTCTTT. As protein: CASSFDLVWNTEAFF.

This clonotype was counted only a few times. The chain couples TRBV6-2 or TRBV6-3 to TRBJ2-3; the match to TRBD2 covers 8 bases. This CDR3 is built from 16 residues. V lost 7 bases to trimming and J lost 0 bases; unmatched junction nucleotides: 9. From germline, CDR1 is MNHEY and CDR2 SVGEGT. CDR3 amino acids: CASNPYGGASTDTQYF. The CDR3 DNA sequence: TGTGCCAGCAATCCGTACGGGGGGGCTAGCACAGATACGCAGTATTTT.

The rearrangement links TRBV20-1 to TRBJ2-7, with D possibly being TRBD1 (5 bases). The V gene's germline CDR1 is DFQATT and CDR2 SNEGSKA (reference sequence). Trimming left V 2 bases short and J 3 bases short, with 11 bases between. The CDR3 spans 13 residues. The CDR3 sequence is CSARSPGFYEQYV. Written as DNA, the CDR3 is TGCAGTGCTAGATCCCCAGGGTTCTACGAGCAGTACGTC.

The CDR3 spells CSVVLVAKETQYF. The CDR3 region has the DNA TGCAGCGTTGTACTAGTCGCAAAGGAGACCCAGTACTTC. The chain is built from TRBV29-1 and TRBJ2-5; D is possibly TRBD2 (5 bases). The germline V and J ends were trimmed by 4 bases and 5 bases, with 14 bases remaining between them. CDR1 and CDR2 from the germline V gene are SQVTM and ANQGSEA. This CDR3 has 13 residues.

This clonotype turned up a few times. This chain joins TRBV6-2 or TRBV6-3 and TRBJ2-4; D perhaps matches TRBD1 (6 bases). Germline-derived CDR1 and CDR2 are MNHEY and SVGEGT. Trimming took off 6 bases at V and 0 bases at J, with 15 bases between the two ends. The CDR3 loop spans 16 amino acids. CDR3 amino acids: CASRDRDNLAKNIQYF. The CDR3 DNA reads as TGTGCCAGCAGAGACCGGGACAACCTAGCCAAAAACATTCAGTACTTC.

This clonotype was seen repeatedly, ten times or more. The chain couples TRBV5-1 to TRBJ1-2; D unclear. There are 14 residues in the CDR3. The germline CDR1 and CDR2 sequences are SGHRS and YFSETQ. Deletions cut 4 bases from V and 6 bases from J, with 16 bases between. CDR3 bases: TGCGCCAGCAGCCGGACTGTTGCCCCCGATGGCTACACCTTC. This gives the protein CASSRTVAPDGYTF.

The chain has TRBV4-3 and TRBJ1-2, with a possible D match to TRBD1 (6 bases). V dropped 1 base and J dropped 7 bases, with 16 bases sitting between them. The germline V gene has CDR1 LGHNA and CDR2 YSLEER. This CDR3 contains 15 residues. CDR3 sequence: CASSQATGSWSGYTF. As DNA, the CDR3 is TGCGCCAGCAGCCAAGCAACAGGGTCCTGGAGTGGCTACACCTTC.

This clonotype was counted only a few times. The chain recombines TRBV3-1 with TRBJ2-1, with TRBD2 matching 14 bases. The J segment lost 4 bases and the V segment lost 4 bases, leaving 6 bases of the junction unmatched. The CDR3 is 17 amino acids. Germline-derived CDR1 and CDR2 are LGHDT and YNNKEL (reference sequence). In nucleotides, the CDR3 is TGTGCCAGCAGCCCTTGGACTAGCGGGGGGCTATACAATGAGCAGTTCTTC. Amino acid sequence: CASSPWTSGGLYNEQFF.

This clonotype was observed at least ten times. V is TRBV7-9 and J is TRBJ2-7; D possibly matches TRBD1 or TRBD2 (5 bases each). Trimming removed 5 bases at V and 4 bases at J, with 9 bases between. Germline CDR1 reads SEHNR; CDR2 reads FQNEAQ (reference sequence). CDR3 length: 12 residues. CDR3 DNA sequence: TGTGCCAGCAGCCCGGGGACGTACGAGCAGTACGTC. The encoded protein is CASSPGTYEQYV.

The chain has TRBV20-1 and TRBJ1-2, with 10 nucleotides matching TRBD1. Unmatched junction bases numbered 8, after V lost 6 bases and J lost 4 bases. CDR1 is DFQATT, CDR2 SNEGSKA, per germline (reference sequence). The CDR3 has 14 amino acids. CDR3 loop: CSAKTGGAFYGYTF. CDR3 bases: TGCAGTGCCAAGACAGGGGGCGCGTTCTATGGCTACACCTTC.

This clonotype was seen a few times. The rearrangement joins TRBV4-2 to TRBJ2-5, with TRBD1 as a possible D gene (5 bases). CDR1 and CDR2 from the germline V gene are LGHNA and YNFKEQ. The CDR3 runs 15 residues. The germline V and J ends were trimmed by 0 bases and 5 bases, with 13 bases remaining between them. The CDR3 is CASSQETARRETQYF. CDR3 bases: TGTGCCAGCAGCCAAGAGACAGCCCGCCGGGAGACCCAGTACTTC.

This clonotype has just a few counts. The gene calls are TRBV20-1 and TRBJ1-2; D remains ambiguous. Germline V gene lookup returns CDR1 DFQATT and CDR2 SNEGSKA (reference sequence). With 3 bases removed from V and 4 bases from J, the gap between germline ends came to 9 bases. The CDR3 length is 12 residues. As DNA, the CDR3 is TGCAGTGCTAGGGCCGGTACCTATGGCTACACCTTC. This encodes CSARAGTYGYTF.

The rearrangement joins TRBV3-1 to TRBJ2-7; D might be TRBD1 (5 bases). Between the trimmed V and J ends, which lost 4 bases and 11 bases, there was a span of 18 bases. The V gene's germline CDR1 is LGHDT and CDR2 YNNKEL (reference sequence). CDR3 length: 13 residues. The CDR3 nucleotides read TGTGCCAGCAGCCTCCAAGGGGTCCGTGAGAAGTACTTC. It translates to CASSLQGVREKYF.

This clonotype was detected many times. The chain joins TRBV7-2 to TRBJ2-7, with D unresolved. This CDR3 spans 11 amino acids. The V and J ends lost 2 bases and 6 bases respectively, with 5 bases between them. The germline V gene has CDR1 SGHTA and CDR2 FQGNSA. The CDR3, as DNA: TGTGCCAGCAGCTTAATCGGCGAGCAGTACTTC. It is translated as CASSLIGEQYF.

This clonotype was counted ten times or more. The chain combines TRBV7-2 with TRBJ1-1; TRBD1 matches 8 bases. The CDR3 loop spans 18 amino acids. The V gene's germline CDR1 is SGHTA and CDR2 FQGNSA. V lost 5 bases and J lost 5; bases outside the gene matches: 19. The CDR3 bases are TGTGCCAGCAGCCCCCGCCGGACAGGGAATGAATGGAGGACTGAAGCTTTCTTT. Its protein product is CASSPRRTGNEWRTEAFF. The full variable domain, with the rest looked up from reference TRBV7-2 and TRBJ1-1, is GAGVSQSPSNKVTEKGKDVELRCDPISGHTALYWYRQSLGQGLEFLIYFQGNSAPDKSGLPSDRFSAERTGGSVSTLTIQRTQQEDSAVYLCASSPRRTGNEWRTEAFFGQGTRLTVV.

The chain carries TRBV2 and TRBJ2-1, with 10 nucleotides matching TRBD2. From germline, CDR1 is SNHLY and CDR2 FYNNEI. The CDR3 has 14 residues. After removal of 4 bases from V and 7 bases from J, the junction contained 4 bases not matched to a gene. The CDR3 is CASSGSGGENEQFF. In DNA form, the CDR3 reads TGTGCCAGCAGTGGGAGCGGGGGGGAGAATGAGCAGTTCTTC.

The CDR3 is CASTSGYSSYNEQFF. The CDR3 bases are TGTGCCAGCACGTCAGGGTACAGCTCCTACAATGAGCAGTTCTTC. This sequence joins TRBV3-1 and TRBJ2-1, with D possibly matching TRBD1 (5 bases). Germline V gene data show CDR1 as LGHDT and CDR2 as YNNKEL (reference sequence). V was shortened by 7 bases and J by 0 bases, with 13 bases between the two germline ends. The CDR3 length is 15 residues.

This chain uses TRBV6-5 with TRBJ2-1; TRBD2 might be the D (5 bases). The CDR3 sequence is 15 residues long. V was pared by 2 bases and J by 1 base, with 9 bases between. Germline V CDR1 and CDR2: MNHEY, SVGAGI. The DNA for the CDR3 is TGTGCCAGCAGTTACCTTCGAGGGTCCTACAATGAGCAGTTCTTC. It yields the protein CASSYLRGSYNEQFF.

The sample holds many counts of this clonotype. This sequence joins TRBV4-3 and TRBJ2-3; 9 bases map to TRBD2. This CDR3 spans 16 amino acids. V was clipped by 1 base and J by 5 bases; unmatched bases: 7. Germline CDR1 LGHNA, CDR2 YSLEER. The CDR3 is CASSQAPRGGEDTQYF. The CDR3 DNA reads as TGCGCCAGCAGCCAAGCTCCGCGGGGGGGAGAAGATACGCAGTATTTT.